The source of this TCR beta chain is a study of blood T cells in healthy people across ages. Whole-study context: Capturing about one barcoded beta molecule per two T cells was achieved by template switching.

For the second PCR, which ran for roughly 6 to 12 cycles, a sample-barcoded 5' primer and a J-beta primer mix were used. One entry per CDR3 protein, called by TCRdb with MiXCR from the 5' RACE reads. The repertoire has approximately 810,000 distinct CDR3 sequences, about 28% of them found once; the top ten carry approximately 15%. The sequenced sample consisted of blood. The clonotype originates from a woman of 80 years or more in good health.

The CDR3 sequence: CASSFGPTPAKLFF. The CDR3 DNA reads TGTGCCAGCAGCTTTGGACCTACGCCGGCCAAACTGTTTTTT. This chain links TRBV2 with TRBJ1-4; D uncertain. CDR1 and CDR2 from the germline V gene are SNHLY and FYNNEI. V lost 6 bases, J lost 11 bases, and 19 bases lay in between. The CDR3 loop spans 14 amino acids.